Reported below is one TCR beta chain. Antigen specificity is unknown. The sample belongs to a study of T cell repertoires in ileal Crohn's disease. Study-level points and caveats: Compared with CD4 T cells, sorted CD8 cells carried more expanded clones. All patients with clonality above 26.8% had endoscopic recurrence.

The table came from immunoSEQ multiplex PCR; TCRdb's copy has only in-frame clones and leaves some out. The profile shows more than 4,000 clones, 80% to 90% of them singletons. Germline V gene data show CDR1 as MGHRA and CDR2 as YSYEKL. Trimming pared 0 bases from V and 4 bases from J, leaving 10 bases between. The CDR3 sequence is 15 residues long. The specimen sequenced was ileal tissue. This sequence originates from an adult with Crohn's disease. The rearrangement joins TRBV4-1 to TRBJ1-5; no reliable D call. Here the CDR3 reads CASSQERTGNQPQHF. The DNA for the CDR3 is TGCGCCAGCAGCCAAGAAAGGACGGGGAATCAGCCCCAGCATTTT.